This T cell receptor (beta chain) was sequenced during a study of blood T cell repertoires in COVID-19. TCRdb's table, derived via immunoSEQ multiplex PCR, lists solely in-frame clones and lacks some. The sample includes approximately 500,000 clones, 70% to 90% of them seen just once. With 7 bases removed from V and 16 bases from J, the gap between germline ends came to 14 bases. CDR3 length equals 11 residues. Germline V lookup: CDR1 SEHNR, CDR2 FQNEAQ (reference sequence). Sequenced material: peripheral blood. The V gene is TRBV7-9, the J gene TRBJ1-6, with D possibly matching TRBD1 (6 bases). This TCR was sampled from a woman in her 50s with COVID-19, enrolled during active disease. The CDR3 coding sequence is TGTGCCAGCACCGAATGGGGGCAACTCCACTTT. Encoded protein: CASTEWGQLHF.